Each of the 31 T cell receptor beta chains below was sequenced from the same sample in a study of shared clonotypes between healthy human individuals. Clones were sequenced by immunoSEQ multiplex PCR, and TCRdb holds only the in-frame ones, with some missing. The table has about 550,000 clones, roughly 95% seen once; the top ten hold over 0.09%. CD45RO-negative CD8 cells positively selected for CCR7 made up the naive population, which excluded terminally differentiated effector memory CD45RA+ cells. Material for sequencing was naive CD8+ T cells sorted from blood. Receptors originate from a woman in her 30s in good health.

The chain uses TRBV14 and TRBJ2-7; 8 nucleotides agree with TRBD1. The V gene's germline CDR1 is SGHDN and CDR2 FVKESK. The CDR3 covers 15 residues. V lost 1 base to trimming and J lost 7 bases; unmatched junction nucleotides: 9. CDR3 residues: CASSQAPQGAREQYF. CDR3 sequence (DNA): TGTGCCAGCAGCCAAGCCCCCCAGGGGGCGCGGGAGCAGTACTTC.

The chain recombines TRBV13 with TRBJ2-3, with a possible D match to TRBD1 (6 bases). Looked up from germline, CDR1 is PRHDT and CDR2 is FYEKMQ (reference sequence). The CDR3 has 14 amino acids. The ends were cut back, 5 bases at V and 2 bases at J, with 11 bases in the middle. The CDR3 spells CASSPGTITDTQYF. The CDR3 region has the DNA TGTGCCAGCAGCCCTGGGACAATCACAGATACGCAGTATTTT. Combining the CDR3 with reference TRBV13 and TRBJ2-3 gives the whole variable domain AAGVIQSPRHLIKEKRETATLKCYPIPRHDTVYWYQQGPGQDPQFLISFYEKMQSDKGSIPDRFSAQQFSDYHSELNMSSLELGDSALYFCASSPGTITDTQYFGPGTRLTVL.

The chain links TRBV28 to TRBJ1-4, with no clear D. V was shortened by 5 bases and J by 2 bases, with 9 bases between the two germline ends. This CDR3 is 14 amino acids long. Per the germline V gene, CDR1 is MDHEN and CDR2 is SYDVKM. For the CDR3, the DNA is TGTGCCAGCAGTCCATACGCGACTAATGAAAAACTGTTTTTT. Its protein product is CASSPYATNEKLFF.

The V gene is TRBV6-5, the J gene TRBJ2-7; D remains unclear. The germline gives CDR1 MNHEY, CDR2 SVGAGI. Trimming cost V 0 bases and J 4 bases, with 7 bases left between them. The CDR3 sequence is 13 residues long. CDR3 coding DNA: TGTGCCAGCAGTTACTCGAGTTCATACGAGCAGTACTTC. Encoded protein: CASSYSSSYEQYF.

This clone was detected only once. The genes are TRBV19 and TRBJ2-3; D is possibly TRBD1 or TRBD2 (5 bases each). Trimming took 5 bases from V and 4 from J, leaving 16 bases between them. The CDR3 has 15 residues. The germline gives CDR1 LNHDA, CDR2 SQIVND (reference sequence). The CDR3 is CASSSGTLASDTQYF. The DNA for the CDR3 is TGTGCCAGTAGTTCCGGGACCTTAGCGTCAGATACGCAGTATTTT.

The V call is TRBV19, the J call TRBJ2-7; TRBD2 aligns across 7 bases. CDR3 length: 14 amino acids. The trim removed 5 bases at V and 1 base at J, leaving 5 bases unmatched. Germline lookup yields CDR1 LNHDA and CDR2 SQIVND (reference sequence). In nucleotides, the CDR3 is TGTGCCAGTAGTTGGCGGGAGTGGTCCTACGAGCAGTACTTC. Encoded protein: CASSWREWSYEQYF.

The chain links TRBV11-2 to TRBJ2-7; D possibly uses TRBD1 or TRBD2 (5 bases each). The CDR3 is 14 residues long. The V and J ends lost 3 bases and 3 bases respectively, with 12 bases between them. Germline CDR1 SGHAT, CDR2 FQNNGV. The CDR3 loop reads CASSFPGPLYEQYF. The DNA of the CDR3 is TGTGCCAGCAGCTTTCCGGGACCACTCTACGAGCAGTACTTC.

The chain combines TRBV28 with TRBJ2-7; no firm D call. Looked up from germline, CDR1 is MDHEN and CDR2 is SYDVKM. The CDR3 has 16 residues. V lost 3 bases and J lost 4, with 19 bases in between. In nucleotides, the CDR3 is TGTGCCAGCAGTTTCGAGGCCCGCGGCGTAGGGTACGAGCAGTACTTC. This encodes CASSFEARGVGYEQYF.

This chain uses TRBV28 with TRBJ2-7, with unresolved D. Germline V lookup: CDR1 MDHEN, CDR2 SYDVKM. V lost 3 bases, J lost 3 bases, and 12 bases lay in between. The CDR3 is 14 amino acids. CDR3 DNA sequence: TGTGCCAGCAGTTTCGGGTTAGAATTCTACGAGCAGTACTTC. Protein product: CASSFGLEFYEQYF.

The chain uses TRBV5-4 and TRBJ1-3; no reliable D call. Trimming pared 0 bases from V and 2 bases from J, leaving 6 bases between. This CDR3 contains 14 residues. CDR1 and CDR2 from the germline V gene are SGHNT and YYREEE (reference sequence). The CDR3 is CASSLAGAGNTIYF. DNA for the CDR3: TGTGCCAGCAGCTTGGCTGGGGCTGGAAACACCATATATTTT.

The J gene is TRBJ2-7, the V gene TRBV27; 8 nucleotides line up with TRBD2. V was pared by 7 bases and J by 2 bases, with 10 bases of the junction left unmatched. The germline V gene encodes CDR1 MNHEY and CDR2 SMNVEV (reference sequence). There are 15 residues in the CDR3. The CDR3 protein is CASTPGTSGTYEQYF. CDR3 in DNA: TGTGCCAGCACCCCAGGTACTAGCGGTACCTACGAGCAGTACTTC.

V gene TRBV28 combines with J gene TRBJ2-5, with 7 bases aligning to TRBD2. V dropped 7 bases and J dropped 5; count of bases not matched to a gene: 22. The CDR3 consists of 18 residues. The germline gives CDR1 MDHEN, CDR2 SYDVKM. CDR3 DNA sequence: TGTGCCAGCACCCCCCGCCGCGTGCTTGCGGGAGTGAAGGAGACCCAGTACTTC. Its translation is CASTPRRVLAGVKETQYF.

The J gene is TRBJ2-1, the V gene TRBV4-2; TRBD2 matches 9 bases. The V gene end was trimmed by 0 bases and the J gene end by 6 bases; junction bases not matched to a gene: 6. The germline V gene encodes CDR1 LGHNA and CDR2 YNFKEQ. The CDR3 has 16 residues. This CDR3 is CASSQDGTSYINEQFF. The DNA for the CDR3 is TGTGCCAGCAGCCAAGATGGGACTAGCTACATCAATGAGCAGTTCTTC.

The chain employs TRBV2 and TRBJ1-1; 9 nucleotides agree with TRBD1. V lost 2 bases to trimming and J lost 0 bases; unmatched junction nucleotides: 4. The CDR3 covers 16 residues. The V gene's germline CDR1 is SNHLY and CDR2 FYNNEI. The CDR3 DNA is TGTGCCAGCAGTGAAACCGGGACAGGGATGAACACTGAAGCTTTCTTT. Its protein is CASSETGTGMNTEAFF.

CDR3 protein: CASSEVGGPYEQYF. The CDR3 coding sequence is TGTGCCAGCAGCGAGGTGGGGGGACCCTACGAGCAGTACTTC. V gene TRBV5-5 combines with J gene TRBJ2-7; weak D call: TRBD2 (6 bases). The CDR3 is 14 amino acids. The germline V gene has CDR1 SGHKS and CDR2 YYEKEE (reference sequence). V lost 4 bases and J lost 2, with 13 bases in between.

Only one count was recorded for this clone. The DNA for the CDR3 is TGTGCCAGCAGCTCCACCCGGGTGGGTAGCGGGATTTACGAGCAGTACTTC. This codes for CASSSTRVGSGIYEQYF. The chain has TRBV7-9 and TRBJ2-7, with 8 bases matching TRBD2. CDR1 is SEHNR and CDR2 is FQNEAQ in the germline V gene (reference sequence). The CDR3 spans 17 residues. Trimming removed 4 bases from V and 4 bases from J; junction bases left unmatched: 15.

V is TRBV28 and J is TRBJ1-1, with TRBD1 as a possible D gene (6 bases). The germline V and J ends were trimmed by 6 bases and 0 bases, with 20 bases remaining between them. CDR1 MDHEN and CDR2 SYDVKM come from the germline V gene. The CDR3 length is 17 residues. The CDR3 here is CASRTSWGGPMNTEAFF. The CDR3 DNA reads TGTGCCAGCAGAACTTCCTGGGGGGGCCCGATGAACACTGAAGCTTTCTTT.

This clone was found once. The rearrangement uses TRBV7-9 and TRBJ2-2; D ambiguous. The CDR3 is 15 residues long. Germline V lookup: CDR1 SEHNR, CDR2 FQNEAQ (reference sequence). The ends were cut back, 6 bases at V and 8 bases at J, with 19 bases in the middle. This CDR3 reads CASRSLKGPQGELFF. CDR3 bases: TGTGCCAGCAGATCGTTGAAAGGCCCCCAGGGGGAGCTGTTTTTT.

In regard to this clone: Other DNA sequences in this specimen translate into the identical CDR3. The chain combines TRBV28 with TRBJ2-7; D gene unclear. V lost 4 bases and J 3 bases, leaving 7 bases between the germline ends. From germline, CDR1 is MDHEN and CDR2 SYDVKM. The CDR3 totals 12 residues. CDR3 bases: TGTGCCAGCAGTTCCTCTAGCTACGAGCAGTACTTC. Translated, it gives CASSSSSYEQYF.

Here the CDR3 reads CASSLDRGGQEQYF. The CDR3 coding sequence is TGCGCCAGCAGCCTCGACAGGGGGGGACAAGAGCAGTACTTC. The chain carries TRBV5-1 and TRBJ2-7; 9 bases are a match to TRBD1. With V trimmed by 4 bases and J by 7 bases, 9 bases remained unmatched. CDR1 and CDR2 (germline): SGHRS, YFSETQ. The CDR3 totals 14 residues.

The CDR3 coding sequence is TGTGCCAGCAGTTTAGCCGGGACACAAAGCACAGATACGCAGTATTTT. This gives the protein CASSLAGTQSTDTQYF. The chain carries TRBV27 and TRBJ2-3; D is possibly TRBD1 (6 bases). The CDR3 runs to 16 residues. Germline CDR1 and CDR2: MNHEY and SMNVEV (reference sequence). V lost 2 bases and J lost 0, with 12 bases in between.

The table lists this clone with a few counts. CDR3 sequence: CASSLGLNNQPQHF. DNA of the CDR3: TGTGCCAGCAGTTTAGGGCTGAACAATCAGCCCCAGCATTTT. The chain uses TRBV27 and TRBJ1-5, with D hard to call. The germline V gene has CDR1 MNHEY and CDR2 SMNVEV (reference sequence). This CDR3 spans 14 amino acids. Trimming left V 2 bases short and J 3 bases short, with 8 bases between.

The rearrangement links TRBV29-1 to TRBJ2-1; 8 bases map to TRBD2. From germline, CDR1 is SQVTM and CDR2 ANQGSEA. CDR3 size: 15 residues. Trimming took 7 bases from V and 7 from J; bases not matched to a gene: 15. For the CDR3, the DNA is TGCAGCGCCCGTCTTCCGGGACTAGGTAAAAATGAGCAGTTCTTC. As protein: CSARLPGLGKNEQFF.

The chain uses TRBV27 and TRBJ2-7; D unresolved. Trimming left V 3 bases short and J 0 bases short, with 6 bases between. The CDR3 sequence is 13 residues long. Per germline, CDR1 MNHEY and CDR2 SMNVEV (reference sequence). The chain's CDR3 is CASSFHPSYEQYF. CDR3 bases: TGTGCCAGCAGTTTTCACCCCTCCTACGAGCAGTACTTC.

The chain joins TRBV30 to TRBJ2-1; no clear D. The CDR3 is 12 amino acids. V was trimmed by 4 bases and J by 2 bases, leaving 6 bases between them. Germline V gene data show CDR1 as GTSNPN and CDR2 as SVGIG (reference sequence). This CDR3 reads CAWTEPYNEQFF. CDR3 DNA: TGTGCCTGGACCGAACCCTACAATGAGCAGTTCTTC.

This sequence joins TRBV30 and TRBJ2-7, with TRBD1 identical over 7 bases. The CDR3 has 13 amino acids. V shed 4 bases and J 3 bases; nucleotides not matched to a gene: 6. CDR1 is GTSNPN, CDR2 SVGIG, per germline (reference sequence). This CDR3 is CAWTGTAIYEQYF. The CDR3 coding sequence is TGTGCCTGGACCGGGACAGCCATCTACGAGCAGTACTTC.

Note on this clone: The same CDR3 arises from other DNA sequences in this sample as well. The chain recombines TRBV29-1 with TRBJ1-2; D is ambiguous. Deletions cut 3 bases from V and 8 bases from J, with 10 bases between. The CDR3 length is 11 residues. Per the germline V gene, CDR1 is SQVTM and CDR2 is ANQGSEA. CDR3 sequence (DNA): TGCAGCGTTGAGGTTTTGGGGGGCTACACCTTC. It specifies CSVEVLGGYTF. Drawing the rest from reference TRBV29-1 and TRBJ1-2, the complete variable domain is SAVISQKPSRDICQRGTSLTIQCQVDSQVTMMFWYRQQPGQSLTLIATANQGSEATYESGFVIDKFPISRPNLTFSTLTVSNMSPEDSSIYLCSVEVLGGYTFGSGTRLTVV.

The chain links TRBV5-1 to TRBJ2-5; weak D call: TRBD1 (6 bases). Germline V gene lookup returns CDR1 SGHRS and CDR2 YFSETQ. V gave up 3 bases and J gave up 2 bases, with 26 bases separating them. CDR3 size: 19 residues. CDR3 loop: CASSSYMDSLNLNQETQYF. The CDR3, as DNA: TGCGCCAGCAGCTCCTATATGGACAGCCTAAATCTTAATCAAGAGACCCAGTACTTC.

About this clone itself: Other nucleotide sequences in the sample specify the same CDR3. The chain uses TRBV15 and TRBJ2-5; D unresolved. Germline-derived CDR1 and CDR2 are LNHNV and YYDKDF (reference sequence). Deletions cut 0 bases from V and 5 bases from J, with 4 bases between. This CDR3 region has 12 residues. In DNA form, the CDR3 reads TGTGCCACCAGCAGAGAGGGGGAGACCCAGTACTTC. It codes for CATSREGETQYF.

Concerning this clone: Other nucleotide sequences from this sample produce the same CDR3. The CDR3 nucleotides are TGTGCCAGCAGTTTATCGGCAACTTACGAGCAGTACTTC. Protein: CASSLSATYEQYF. The J gene is TRBJ2-7, the V gene TRBV27; D not resolved. Germline values: CDR1 MNHEY, CDR2 SMNVEV (reference sequence). This CDR3 is 13 amino acids long. Trimming stripped 0 bases from V and 4 bases from J, with 7 bases between.

V usage is TRBV29-1 and J usage is TRBJ2-7, with 8 bases fitting TRBD2. CDR1 SQVTM and CDR2 ANQGSEA come from the germline V gene. This CDR3 region has 13 residues. The V segment lost 5 bases and the J segment 2 bases; nucleotides outside the gene matches: 5. CDR3 residues: CSVRTSGAYEQYF. The CDR3 bases are TGCAGCGTTCGCACTAGCGGAGCCTACGAGCAGTACTTC.